What follows are 25 T cell receptor beta chains derived from one specimen sequenced in a study of CD8+ T cells in alopecia areata. Isolated RNA was reverse transcribed into cDNA used as the sequencing template. Sequencing used immunoSEQ multiplex PCR; TCRdb keeps in-frame clones, though not all of them. Of just over 150,000 clones listed, around half were seen once; the top ten hold 15% to 20%. The sample was CD8+ T cells sorted from blood, taken at week 0. The receptors here all came from a human donor with alopecia areata.

The rearrangement links TRBV6-5 to TRBJ2-7, with D hard to call. V lost 8 bases to trimming and J lost 3 bases, with 8 bases between them. Per the germline V gene, CDR1 is MNHEY and CDR2 is SVGAGI. The CDR3 covers 11 residues. The CDR3 protein is CASLYGYEQYF. The CDR3 DNA sequence: TGTGCCAGCTTGTACGGCTACGAGCAGTACTTC.

This clone was observed a handful of times. The chain carries TRBV29-1 and TRBJ1-1; D possibly corresponds to TRBD1 (5 bases). Trimming stripped 5 bases from V and 1 base from J, with 17 bases between. Per germline, CDR1 SQVTM and CDR2 ANQGSEA. This CDR3 region has 15 residues. The CDR3 spells CSVCQRDCPNTEAFF. CDR3 in DNA: TGCAGCGTTTGTCAGCGGGACTGCCCGAACACTGAAGCTTTCTTT.

The chain combines TRBV30 with TRBJ2-1; 8 bases match TRBD2. CDR3 length: 14 amino acids. J was trimmed by 2 bases and V by 2 bases; bases with no gene match: 2. CDR1 is GTSNPN, CDR2 SVGIG, per germline (reference sequence). The CDR3 is CAWSLRGAYNEQFF. CDR3 coding DNA: TGTGCCTGGAGTTTGCGGGGGGCCTACAATGAGCAGTTCTTC.

This clone occurred once. The V and J genes are TRBV2 and TRBJ2-4; tentative D call: TRBD2 (5 bases). The V gene lost 5 bases and the J gene lost 0 bases, with 11 bases spanning the gap. CDR1 SNHLY and CDR2 FYNNEI come from the germline V gene. The CDR3 consists of 15 residues. This CDR3 reads CASSPLGVAKNIQYF. The CDR3 DNA is TGTGCCAGCAGTCCCCTCGGGGTAGCCAAAAACATTCAGTACTTC.

The V and J genes are TRBV13 and TRBJ2-5; D is undetermined. The CDR3 has 12 amino acids. Trimming shortened V by 1 base and J by 4 bases, and 4 bases separated the two germline ends. Germline loops: CDR1 PRHDT, CDR2 FYEKMQ (reference sequence). The CDR3 protein is CASSLVGETQYF. Written as DNA, the CDR3 is TGTGCCAGCAGCTTAGTCGGAGAGACCCAGTACTTC. Full variable domain (missing parts from reference TRBV13 and TRBJ2-5): AAGVIQSPRHLIKEKRETATLKCYPIPRHDTVYWYQQGPGQDPQFLISFYEKMQSDKGSIPDRFSAQQFSDYHSELNMSSLELGDSALYFCASSLVGETQYFGPGTRLLVL.

The chain is built from TRBV30 and TRBJ1-1; unclear D gene. Trimming took off 8 bases at V and 2 bases at J, with 12 bases between the two ends. The CDR3 loop spans 12 amino acids. From germline, CDR1 is GTSNPN and CDR2 SVGIG (reference sequence). The CDR3 DNA reads as TGTGCCCGTGGGCAGGCTAACACTGAAGCTTTCTTT. The encoded protein is CARGQANTEAFF.

The rearrangement links TRBV27 to TRBJ1-1; D gene ambiguous. V was clipped by 2 bases and J by 0 bases, with 7 bases between them. CDR1 MNHEY and CDR2 SMNVEV come from the germline V gene (reference sequence). The CDR3 has 14 amino acids. CDR3 in amino acids: CASSLPGMNTEAFF. DNA for the CDR3: TGTGCCAGCAGTTTACCGGGGATGAACACTGAAGCTTTCTTT.

The V and J genes are TRBV6-5 and TRBJ1-1; D perhaps matches TRBD1 (5 bases). Germline V gene lookup returns CDR1 MNHEY and CDR2 SVGAGI. V lost 4 bases, J lost 2 bases, and 11 bases lay in between. The length of the CDR3 is 14 residues. Here the CDR3 reads CASSSTGGNTEAFF. CDR3 DNA: TGTGCCAGCAGTTCCACCGGGGGTAACACTGAAGCTTTCTTT.

The V call is TRBV2, the J call TRBJ2-5; perhaps TRBD1 as D (5 bases). The CDR3 runs 13 residues. CDR1 is SNHLY, CDR2 FYNNEI, per germline. The V gene lost 6 bases and the J gene lost 0 bases, with 8 bases spanning the gap. CDR3 in DNA: TGTGCCAGCAGGACAGTAGACCAAGAGACCCAGTACTTC. This codes for CASRTVDQETQYF.

CDR3 nucleotide sequence: TGTGCCTGGGCCCGACAGGGGGCTGAAGCTTTCTTT. It specifies CAWARQGAEAFF. V and J are TRBV30 and TRBJ1-1; TRBD1 agrees at 9 bases. Trimming took 5 bases from V and 6 from J; bases not matched to a gene: 4. The CDR3 runs to 12 residues. Germline lookup yields CDR1 GTSNPN and CDR2 SVGIG (reference sequence). The full variable domain, rest sourced from reference TRBV30 and TRBJ1-1, is SQTIHQWPATLVQPVGSPLSLECTVEGTSNPNLYWYRQAAGRGLQLLFYSVGIGQISSEVPQNLSASRPQDRQFILSSKKLLLSDSGFYLCAWARQGAEAFFGQGTRLTVV.

The gene calls are TRBV29-1 and TRBJ1-1; the D gene is possibly TRBD1 (6 bases). Germline V gives CDR1 SQVTM, CDR2 ANQGSEA. The CDR3 loop spans 13 amino acids. Trimming stripped 3 bases from V and 5 bases from J, with 13 bases between. The CDR3 spells CSVDGGRRTEAFF. The CDR3 DNA is TGCAGCGTTGACGGGGGCAGAAGAACTGAAGCTTTCTTT.

The gene calls are TRBV19 and TRBJ2-1; TRBD2 might be the D (5 bases). V lost 3 bases to trimming and J lost 7 bases, with 7 bases between them. From germline, CDR1 is LNHDA and CDR2 SQIVND (reference sequence). CDR3 length: 12 residues. CDR3 sequence reads: CASSIWRNEQFF. CDR3 nucleotide sequence: TGTGCCAGTAGTATTTGGAGGAATGAGCAGTTCTTC.

Notes on this clone: Other DNA sequences in this specimen translate into the identical CDR3. The chain uses TRBV30 and TRBJ1-1, with D maybe TRBD1 (6 bases). V lost 5 bases to trimming and J lost 1 base, with 11 bases between them. The CDR3 extends over 13 amino acids. In germline, CDR1 is GTSNPN, CDR2 SVGIG (reference sequence). In nucleotides, the CDR3 is TGTGCCTGGTCAGAGACAGGGAACACTGAAGCTTTCTTT. Translated: CAWSETGNTEAFF.

The chain uses TRBV4-3 and TRBJ2-2, with D perhaps matching TRBD2 (5 bases). CDR1 and CDR2 from the germline V gene are LGHNA and YSLEER. With 0 bases removed from V and 7 bases from J, the gap between germline ends came to 15 bases. The CDR3 has 16 residues. The CDR3 DNA is TGCGCCAGCAGCCAAGATAGCGAAGAGTGGTTCGGGGAGCTGTTTTTT. Protein sequence: CASSQDSEEWFGELFF.

This chain joins TRBV2 and TRBJ2-7; a weak D match, TRBD2 (7 bases). Trimming took off 8 bases at V and 2 bases at J, with 16 bases between the two ends. Per germline, CDR1 SNHLY and CDR2 FYNNEI. CDR3 length: 14 residues. In DNA form, the CDR3 reads TGTGCCAGCGATGCGGGGGCGATCACCTACGAGCAGTACTTC. Protein: CASDAGAITYEQYF.

CDR3 residues: CASVLAGGQNEQFF. The CDR3 nucleotides read TGTGCCAGCGTACTAGCGGGGGGCCAAAATGAGCAGTTCTTC. The gene calls are TRBV5-6 and TRBJ2-1; 12 nucleotides align to TRBD2. V was pared by 7 bases and J by 7 bases, with 6 bases of the junction left unmatched. The CDR3 sequence is 14 residues long. Germline V gene sequence: CDR1 SGHDT, CDR2 YYEEEE.

Only a few counts were recorded for this clone. The same CDR3 also results from other DNA sequences found in this sample. The chain carries TRBV5-6 and TRBJ2-7; D is unclear. The CDR3 sequence is 12 residues long. CDR1 and CDR2 from the germline V gene are SGHDT and YYEEEE. V was clipped by 0 bases and J by 3 bases, with 4 bases between them. CDR3 coding DNA: TGTGCCAGCAGCTTGGGAAACTACGAGCAGTACTTC. Translation gives CASSLGNYEQYF.

The chain links TRBV29-1 to TRBJ2-1; 11 bases agree with TRBD2. Per germline, CDR1 SQVTM and CDR2 ANQGSEA. V shed 2 bases, J shed 3 bases, and the junction held 3 bases outside the gene matches. The CDR3 runs 15 residues. This chain's CDR3 is CSVEYTSGGYNEQFF. The CDR3 DNA reads as TGCAGCGTTGAATATACTAGCGGGGGCTACAATGAGCAGTTCTTC.

The gene calls are TRBV29-1 and TRBJ1-1; tentative D call: TRBD1 (5 bases). The CDR3 covers 11 residues. The germline V gene has CDR1 SQVTM and CDR2 ANQGSEA. The V end lost 0 bases, the J end lost 12 bases, and 11 bases lay between the germline ends. In nucleotides, the CDR3 is TGCAGCGTTGAAGAGGCGGGGGAAACTTTCTTT. This encodes CSVEEAGETFF.

This clone was detected once. The chain combines TRBV4-1 with TRBJ1-4; D is uncertain. This CDR3 is 12 amino acids long. The V and J ends lost 0 bases and 8 bases respectively, with 4 bases between them. The germline gives CDR1 MGHRA, CDR2 YSYEKL. The CDR3 loop reads CASSQDQEKLFF. CDR3 in DNA: TGCGCCAGCAGCCAAGATCAGGAAAAACTGTTTTTT.

The rearrangement links TRBV30 to TRBJ2-7, with 8 bases matching TRBD1. The ends lost 4 bases at V and 6 bases at J; junction bases unmatched: 5. The length of the CDR3 is 12 residues. The V gene's germline CDR1 is GTSNPN and CDR2 SVGIG (reference sequence). CDR3 protein: CAWNQGAGEQYF. CDR3 nucleotides: TGTGCCTGGAACCAGGGGGCGGGCGAGCAGTACTTC.

The chain recombines TRBV30 with TRBJ1-6; tentative D call: TRBD1 (5 bases). The CDR3 length is 13 residues. V was shortened by 5 bases and J by 7 bases, with 12 bases between the two germline ends. In germline, CDR1 is GTSNPN, CDR2 SVGIG (reference sequence). CDR3 residues: CAWGTSANSPLHF. CDR3 bases: TGTGCCTGGGGGACGTCCGCCAATTCACCCCTCCACTTT.

This chain joins TRBV4-1 and TRBJ2-3; 9 nucleotides match TRBD1. CDR3 length equals 17 residues. The germline V gene encodes CDR1 MGHRA and CDR2 YSYEKL. With V trimmed by 2 bases and J by 2 bases, 8 bases remained unmatched. The CDR3 DNA follows: TGCGCCAGCAGCCAATCACCAGGACAGGGGTACACAGATACGCAGTATTTT. The encoded protein is CASSQSPGQGYTDTQYF.

V gene TRBV6-6 combines with J gene TRBJ2-1, with D tentatively TRBD2 (5 bases). The germline CDR1 and CDR2 sequences are MNHNY and SVGAGI (reference sequence). This CDR3 comprises 13 residues. V was pared by 7 bases and J by 9 bases, with 16 bases between. CDR3 DNA sequence: TGTGCCAGCAACCCCCTTACGGGGTCTGAGCAGTTCTTC. Protein sequence: CASNPLTGSEQFF.

This clone has just a few counts. V gene TRBV23-1 combines with J gene TRBJ1-4, with 7 bases lining up with TRBD1. TRBV23-1 is an open reading frame, and its role is uncertain. The CDR3 has 14 residues. The V gene end was trimmed by 10 bases and the J gene end by 7 bases; junction bases not matched to a gene: 12. The CDR3 here is CATMTGTASEKLFF. CDR3 DNA: TGCGCCACCATGACCGGGACAGCAAGTGAAAAACTGTTTTTT.